This TCR beta chain was sequenced for a study of cytomegalovirus exposure and HLA in healthy donors. Study-wide results and caveats: Through in vitro validation, three CMV-associated chains were shown to be specific for CMV antigens. HLA alleles showed associations with some 17,000 TCR beta sequences in a later analysis, at a 0.05 false discovery rate.

A word on this clone: Its antigen remains unidentified.

Primers for the PCR totalled 60 Vbeta and 13 Jbeta. TCRdb's table, derived via immunoSEQ multiplex PCR, lists solely in-frame clones and lacks some. The table lists around 150,000 clones. Germline values: CDR1 SGHNT, CDR2 YYREEE (reference sequence). There are 13 residues in the CDR3. Deletions cut 4 bases from V and 4 bases from J, with 9 bases between. The sample comprised PBMCs. The TCR was taken from a man aged 25-40 years in good health and CMV-seronegative. The rearrangement uses TRBV5-4 and TRBJ2-1; a possible D gene is TRBD2 (5 bases). The CDR3 bases are TGTGCCAGCAGCACGGACTGGTACAATGAGCAGTTCTTC. Protein: CASSTDWYNEQFF.